This T cell receptor beta chain was sequenced in a study of T cells in Graves' hyperthyroidism and ophthalmopathy. The study's findings and limits: Ophthalmopathy got predicted by the model a median 6.5 months before its onset.

Trimming removed 1 base from V and 3 bases from J, with 7 bases in between. CDR3 length equals 13 residues. In germline, CDR1 is MGHRA, CDR2 YSYEKL. Hyperthyroidism was newly diagnosed in patients aged 18 to 65 (duration under 2 months). This clonotype was seen repeatedly, ten times or more. Its matching antigen is unknown. Amplification of TCR beta CDR3 regions used RNA as the template. An initial round of RT-PCR targeting the TCR CDR3 relied on the HTBI primer set. Using its own MiXCR run on the multiplex PCR reads, TCRdb lists one record per CDR3 protein. Among under 800,000 distinct CDR3 sequences listed, about 14% were seen once.

The sequencing sample was made of blood. The sequence came from a woman aged 18-29 years with Graves' hyperthyroidism. The V and J genes are TRBV4-1 and TRBJ2-7; D gene uncertain. The CDR3 DNA reads as TGCGCCAGCAGCCAAGTTCTCGGCTACGAGCAGTACTTC. Translated, it gives CASSQVLGYEQYF.